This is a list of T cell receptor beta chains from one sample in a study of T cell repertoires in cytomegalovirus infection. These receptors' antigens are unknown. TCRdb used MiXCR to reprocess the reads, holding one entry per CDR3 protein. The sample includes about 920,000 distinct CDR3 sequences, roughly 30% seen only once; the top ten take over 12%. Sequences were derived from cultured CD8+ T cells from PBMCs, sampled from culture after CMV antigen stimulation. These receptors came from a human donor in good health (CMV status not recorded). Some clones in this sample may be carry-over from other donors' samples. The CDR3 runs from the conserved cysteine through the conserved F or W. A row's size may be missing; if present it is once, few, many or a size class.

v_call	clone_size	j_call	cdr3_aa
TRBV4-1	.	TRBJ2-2	CASSQVGGDGELFF
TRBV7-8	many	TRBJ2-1	CATHDSNEQFF
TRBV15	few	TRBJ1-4	CATSRTDERKKLFF
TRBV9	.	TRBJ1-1	CASSEGGHLNTEAFF
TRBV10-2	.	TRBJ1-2	CASSVNRAYGYTF
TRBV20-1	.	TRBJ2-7	CSAWLGSEQYF
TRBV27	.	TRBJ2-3	CASSLIRGAGTDTQYF
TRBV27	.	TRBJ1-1	CASSFLGGTEAFF
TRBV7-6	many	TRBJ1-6	CASSLDSWGSSYNSPLHF
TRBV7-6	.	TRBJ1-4	CASSRNPSYQGAGEKLFF
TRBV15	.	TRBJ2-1	CATSRDPNNEQFF
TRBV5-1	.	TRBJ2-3	CASSLVWVADTQYF
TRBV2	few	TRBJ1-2	CASRALLAGLNYGYTF
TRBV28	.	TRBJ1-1	CASSISGGGYTEAFF
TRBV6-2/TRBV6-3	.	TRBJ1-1	CASSYTEVVNTEAFF
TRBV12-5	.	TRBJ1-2	CASGPDLGFGYTF
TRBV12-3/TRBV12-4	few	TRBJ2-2	CASSHSDTGELFF
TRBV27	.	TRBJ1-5	CDSSPGLAPQHF
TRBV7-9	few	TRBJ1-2	CASSLVTSSYGYTF